This TCR beta chain was recorded in a study of shared clonotypes between healthy human individuals. Findings and caveats of the study: Even with large depth, rarefaction showed that sorted-subset sequencing was incomplete. Researchers sampled only blood; tissue repertoires likely differ. Clonotype sharing among donors was expected to depend on sequencing depth.

This CDR3 has 11 amino acids. J lost 6 bases, V lost 7 bases, and 6 bases had no gene match. Germline V gene lookup returns CDR1 SQVTM and CDR2 ANQGSEA. Comments on this clone: Its antigen is undetermined.

Sequencing used immunoSEQ multiplex PCR; TCRdb keeps in-frame clones, though not all of them. The table lists about 580,000 clones, more than 95% of them singletons, with more than 0.3% in the top ten. Naive-designated CD8 cells lacked CD45RO, were positively enriched for CCR7, and omitted terminally differentiated effector memory CD45RA+ cells. Within Nashville, Tennessee resided all donors, each a Caucasian adult. The sample taken for sequencing was naive CD8+ T cells sorted from blood. This receptor was obtained from a man aged 25 to 40 in good health. The V call is TRBV29-1, the J call TRBJ2-7, with 7 bases aligning to TRBD2. CDR3 amino acids: CSAGDYSEQYF. CDR3 sequence (DNA): TGCAGCGCTGGGGACTATTCCGAGCAGTACTTC.